Listed below are T cell receptor beta chains from one sample, sequenced in a study of beta chain features in type 1 diabetes. Generated by immunoSEQ multiplex PCR, the TCRdb table keeps only in-frame clones and is missing some. The table lists around 130,000 clones, roughly 10% of them singletons, with 0.75% in the top ten. Input material: central memory CD4+ T cells from blood. These receptors originate from a man aged 30 to 39 with type 1 diabetes. The CDR3 runs from the conserved cysteine through the conserved F or W. Fields, in order: J gene, clone size, D gene, V gene, CDR3 protein, CDR3 DNA. A D gene is named only where the DNA matches it firmly. Where a row states a size, it is once, few, many or the class of an expanded clone; other rows omit it.

j_call: TRBJ2-3; clone_size: few; d_call: NA; v_call: TRBV15; cdr3_aa: CATSDLGVTTLDTQYF; cdr3_nt: TGTGCCACCAGCGATCTAGGGGTCACCACCCTCGATACGCAGTATTTT
j_call: TRBJ2-5; clone_size: NA; d_call: NA; v_call: TRBV6-5; cdr3_aa: CASSYGGEETQYF; cdr3_nt: TGTGCCAGCAGTTACGGGGGCGAAGAGACCCAGTACTTC
j_call: TRBJ2-1; clone_size: few; d_call: TRBD2; v_call: TRBV7-6; cdr3_aa: CASSPVGLAAFGEEQFF; cdr3_nt: TGTGCCAGCAGCCCCGTGGGACTAGCGGCATTCGGGGAGGAGCAGTTCTTC
j_call: TRBJ2-7; clone_size: NA; d_call: NA; v_call: TRBV7-3; cdr3_aa: CASSFQGGYEQYF; cdr3_nt: TGTGCCAGCAGCTTCCAGGGGGGATACGAGCAGTACTTC
j_call: TRBJ2-7; clone_size: NA; d_call: NA; v_call: TRBV15; cdr3_aa: CATSRAGESFYEQYF; cdr3_nt: TGTGCCACCAGCAGAGCAGGGGAGTCCTTCTACGAGCAGTACTTC
j_call: TRBJ2-1; clone_size: NA; d_call: NA; v_call: TRBV7-7; cdr3_aa: CASSLERAGVNEQFF; cdr3_nt: TGTGCTAGCAGCTTAGAACGGGCAGGGGTCAATGAGCAGTTCTTC
j_call: TRBJ2-5; clone_size: NA; d_call: NA; v_call: TRBV6-6; cdr3_aa: CASSLSRVLQETQYF; cdr3_nt: TGTGCCAGCAGTTTATCCCGGGTCCTCCAAGAGACCCAGTACTTC
j_call: TRBJ2-3; clone_size: NA; d_call: NA; v_call: TRBV9; cdr3_aa: CASSVASDTQYF; cdr3_nt: TGTGCCAGCAGCGTAGCATCAGATACGCAGTATTTT
j_call: TRBJ2-7; clone_size: NA; d_call: NA; v_call: TRBV11-2; cdr3_aa: CASSMTPTYEQYF; cdr3_nt: TGTGCCAGCAGCATGACACCTACCTACGAGCAGTACTTC
j_call: TRBJ2-7; clone_size: many; d_call: TRBD2; v_call: TRBV4-3; cdr3_aa: CASSQERASGYEQYF; cdr3_nt: TGCGCCAGCAGCCAAGAAAGGGCTAGCGGGTACGAGCAGTACTTC
j_call: TRBJ2-7; clone_size: few; d_call: TRBD1; v_call: TRBV7-9; cdr3_aa: CASSGGQAGYEQYF; cdr3_nt: TGTGCCAGCAGCGGGGGACAGGCGGGCTACGAGCAGTACTTC
j_call: TRBJ2-1; clone_size: few; d_call: TRBD1; v_call: TRBV15; cdr3_aa: CATSRLEGARQYNEQFF; cdr3_nt: TGTGCCACCAGCAGGCTCGAGGGGGCCCGACAGTACAATGAGCAGTTCTTC
j_call: TRBJ2-3; clone_size: few; d_call: TRBD2; v_call: TRBV5-1; cdr3_aa: CASSFPPGGAQYF; cdr3_nt: TGCGCCAGCAGCTTCCCACCGGGGGGAGCGCAGTATTTT
j_call: TRBJ2-3; clone_size: few; d_call: TRBD1; v_call: TRBV11-1; cdr3_aa: CASSVDRVPTDTQYF; cdr3_nt: TGTGCCAGCAGCGTCGACAGGGTCCCCACAGATACGCAGTATTTT
j_call: TRBJ2-1; clone_size: NA; d_call: TRBD2; v_call: TRBV13; cdr3_aa: CASSPGGAYNEQFF; cdr3_nt: TGTGCCAGCAGTCCGGGGGGGGCCTACAATGAGCAGTTCTTC
j_call: TRBJ2-1; clone_size: few; d_call: NA; v_call: TRBV7-7; cdr3_aa: CASSPRRSSYNEQFF; cdr3_nt: TGTGCTAGCAGCCCCCGCCGGAGCTCCTACAATGAGCAGTTCTTC
j_call: TRBJ2-5; clone_size: few; d_call: NA; v_call: TRBV18; cdr3_aa: CASSRDIQETQYF; cdr3_nt: TGTGCCAGCTCACGGGACATTCAAGAGACCCAGTACTTC
j_call: TRBJ1-5; clone_size: many; d_call: NA; v_call: TRBV30; cdr3_aa: CAWSAQGIQPQHF; cdr3_nt: TGTGCCTGGAGTGCGCAGGGCATCCAGCCCCAGCATTTT
j_call: TRBJ2-7; clone_size: few; d_call: NA; v_call: TRBV6-6; cdr3_aa: CASSPRTVYEQYF; cdr3_nt: TGTGCCAGCAGTCCCAGGACAGTCTACGAGCAGTACTTC
j_call: TRBJ1-4; clone_size: few; d_call: NA; v_call: TRBV5-1; cdr3_aa: CASSSALRFLGKLFF; cdr3_nt: TGCGCCAGCAGCTCAGCATTGAGGTTTTTGGGAAAACTGTTTTTT
j_call: TRBJ1-1; clone_size: NA; d_call: NA; v_call: TRBV19; cdr3_aa: CASNLQPGTTNTEAFF; cdr3_nt: TGTGCCAGTAACCTCCAGCCCGGGACAACGAACACTGAAGCTTTCTTT
j_call: TRBJ2-5; clone_size: few; d_call: NA; v_call: TRBV21-1; cdr3_aa: CASSTNSTSGGYQETQYF; cdr3_nt: TGTGCCAGCAGCACAAACTCCACTAGCGGGGGCTACCAAGAGACCCAGTACTTC
j_call: TRBJ1-1; clone_size: NA; d_call: NA; v_call: TRBV2; cdr3_aa: CASTAGLTNTEAFF; cdr3_nt: TGTGCCAGCACGGCAGGTTTGACGAACACTGAAGCTTTCTTT
j_call: TRBJ2-7; clone_size: few; d_call: TRBD1; v_call: TRBV19; cdr3_aa: CASSVLPGQGSYEQYF; cdr3_nt: TGTGCCAGTAGTGTCTTACCGGGACAGGGCTCCTACGAGCAGTACTTC
j_call: TRBJ2-1; clone_size: NA; d_call: NA; v_call: TRBV19; cdr3_aa: CASTPPGGYGYNEQFF; cdr3_nt: TGTGCCAGTACTCCCCCTGGAGGGTACGGATACAATGAGCAGTTCTTC
j_call: TRBJ1-4; clone_size: NA; d_call: NA; v_call: TRBV11-1; cdr3_aa: CASSSDVTLRGEKLFF; cdr3_nt: TGTGCCAGCAGCTCTGATGTGACACTACGGGGTGAAAAACTGTTTTTT
j_call: TRBJ2-2; clone_size: NA; d_call: TRBD1; v_call: TRBV2; cdr3_aa: CASRQQGGTGELFF; cdr3_nt: TGTGCCAGCAGACAACAGGGGGGCACCGGGGAGCTGTTTTTT
j_call: TRBJ2-5; clone_size: few; d_call: NA; v_call: TRBV7-2; cdr3_aa: CASSLDATSGTQYF; cdr3_nt: TGTGCCAGCAGCTTAGATGCGACGTCAGGGACCCAGTACTTC
j_call: TRBJ2-5; clone_size: few; d_call: TRBD2; v_call: TRBV7-2; cdr3_aa: CASSRLAGGAGETQYF; cdr3_nt: TGTGCCAGCAGCAGACTAGCGGGGGGGGCTGGAGAGACCCAGTACTTC
j_call: TRBJ1-5; clone_size: few; d_call: NA; v_call: TRBV18; cdr3_aa: CASSPPQGKSQPQHF; cdr3_nt: TGTGCCAGCTCACCACCACAGGGAAAGAGTCAGCCCCAGCATTTT
j_call: TRBJ1-2; clone_size: few; d_call: NA; v_call: TRBV7-8; cdr3_aa: CASSPRDFANYGYTF; cdr3_nt: TGTGCCAGCAGCCCGCGGGACTTTGCTAACTATGGCTACACCTTC